Below are 15 T cell receptor beta chains sequenced from a single sample in a study of blood T cell repertoires in COVID-19. This table comes from immunoSEQ multiplex PCR, and its TCRdb copy is limited to in-frame clones, with some not included. Among roughly 50,000 clones, over 80% were seen once, and the ten largest hold roughly 50%. Sequences were obtained from peripheral blood. These receptor sequences come from an older man with acute or convalescent COVID-19.

This chain joins TRBV30 and TRBJ1-5, with TRBD1 matching over 7 bases. Germline lookup yields CDR1 GTSNPN and CDR2 SVGIG (reference sequence). Germline trimming cut 2 bases from V and 0 bases from J; bases unmatched to any gene: 4. The CDR3 covers 15 residues. CDR3 sequence reads: CAWSFRGYSNQPQHF. CDR3 DNA sequence: TGTGCCTGGAGTTTCAGGGGGTATAGCAATCAGCCCCAGCATTTT.

The genes are TRBV3-1 (or the pseudogene TRBV3-2) and TRBJ1-1; no reliable D call. CDR3 length equals 11 residues. Germline assignment: CDR1 LGHDT and CDR2 YNNKEL (reference sequence). The germline V and J ends were trimmed by 3 bases and 4 bases, with 3 bases remaining between them. The CDR3, as DNA: TGTGCCAGCAGCCAGAGCACTGAAGCTTTCTTT. Protein sequence: CASSQSTEAFF.

The chain combines TRBV18 with TRBJ1-2; the D gene is possibly TRBD1 (5 bases). Between the trimmed V and J ends, which lost 6 bases and 2 bases, there was a span of 10 bases. CDR1 is KGHSH, CDR2 LQKENI, per germline. The CDR3 extends over 13 amino acids. CDR3 protein: CASSPGGNYGYTF. In DNA, the CDR3 is TGTGCCAGCTCGCCGGGGGGGAACTATGGCTACACCTTC.

The V and J genes are TRBV5-6 and TRBJ2-7, with 9 positions matching TRBD1. CDR1 is SGHDT and CDR2 is YYEEEE in the germline V gene. CDR3 length: 16 residues. J was trimmed by 3 bases and V by 4 bases; bases with no gene match: 11. The CDR3 spells CASSGPQGAVLYEQYF. CDR3 nucleotide sequence: TGTGCCAGCAGCGGCCCACAGGGGGCGGTACTCTACGAGCAGTACTTC.

CDR3 sequence (DNA): TGTGCCAGTAGCCAGGACAGGGGGCACGGAGACACCATATATTTT. Its translation: CASSQDRGHGDTIYF. The chain employs TRBV19 and TRBJ1-3, with 11 bases aligning to TRBD1. The V segment lost 6 bases and the J segment 8 bases; nucleotides outside the gene matches: 9. This CDR3 has 15 residues. Germline V lookup: CDR1 LNHDA, CDR2 SQIVND (reference sequence).

The chain joins TRBV27 to TRBJ2-3, with 9 nucleotides matching TRBD2. J gave up 4 bases and V 3 bases, and 5 bases lay outside the gene matches. This CDR3 is built from 15 residues. Germline values: CDR1 MNHEY, CDR2 SMNVEV (reference sequence). CDR3 sequence: CASSFLSGSADTQYF. The CDR3 DNA follows: TGTGCCAGCAGTTTTCTTAGCGGGAGCGCAGATACGCAGTATTTT.

This CDR3 is CAGVGGGVSVSYEQYF. The CDR3 DNA is TGCGCCGGCGTCGGGGGTGGAGTCAGCGTCTCCTACGAGCAGTACTTC. This rearrangement joins TRBV10-1 to TRBJ2-7; D might be TRBD2 (6 bases). V was cut by 11 bases and J by 0 bases, with 23 bases left in between. Germline CDR1 is WNHNN and CDR2 is SYGVQD (reference sequence). CDR3 length: 16 amino acids.

This clone was seen only once. The V call is TRBV7-8, the J call TRBJ2-1, with 10 bases identical to TRBD2. This CDR3 contains 14 residues. The junction had 6 bases not matched to a gene; V was cut back by 4 bases and J by 9 bases. The germline V gene encodes CDR1 SGHVS and CDR2 FQNEAQ. This CDR3 is CASSSPSGGGEQFF. CDR3 nucleotide sequence: TGTGCCAGCAGCTCCCCTAGCGGGGGCGGTGAGCAGTTCTTC. The entire variable domain, with the rest obtained from reference TRBV7-8 and TRBJ2-1, is as follows: GAGVSQSPRYKVAKRGQDVALRCDPISGHVSLFWYQQALGQGPEFLTYFQNEAQLDKSGLPSDRFFAERPEGSVSTLKIQRTQQEDSAVYLCASSSPSGGGEQFFGPGTRLTVL.

This clone was picked up one time. CDR3 sequence: CASSLQGADYGYTF. The CDR3 bases are TGTGCCAGCAGCTTGCAGGGGGCCGACTATGGCTACACCTTC. The chain uses TRBV5-4 and TRBJ1-2; TRBD1 aligns across 8 bases. J was trimmed by 3 bases and V by 1 base; bases with no gene match: 2. The CDR3 covers 14 residues. Germline loops: CDR1 SGHNT, CDR2 YYREEE (reference sequence). Variable domain in full (rest from reference TRBV5-4 and TRBJ1-2): ETGVTQSPTHLIKTRGQQVTLRCSSQSGHNTVSWYQQALGQGPQFIFQYYREEENGRGNFPPRFSGLQFPNYSSELNVNALELDDSALYLCASSLQGADYGYTFGSGTRLTVV.

This clone occurred many times. V is TRBV5-1 and J is TRBJ2-7, with D perhaps matching TRBD1 (6 bases). There are 12 residues in the CDR3. The germline V gene encodes CDR1 SGHRS and CDR2 YFSETQ. Trimming stripped 3 bases from V and 2 bases from J, with 6 bases between. The CDR3: CASSWDTYEQYF. CDR3 coding DNA: TGCGCCAGCAGCTGGGACACCTACGAGCAGTACTTC.

The chain carries TRBV4-3 and TRBJ2-2; TRBD1 matches 9 bases. The CDR3 spans 15 residues. Germline V gene sequence: CDR1 LGHNA, CDR2 YSLEER. J gave up 7 bases and V 5 bases, and 8 bases lay outside the gene matches. CDR3 region: CASSAERTGDGELFF. Here the CDR3 DNA reads TGCGCCAGCAGCGCCGAGCGGACAGGGGACGGGGAGCTGTTTTTT.

The chain combines TRBV5-1 with TRBJ2-7, with TRBD1 matching over 10 bases. V dropped 4 bases and J dropped 5; count of bases not matched to a gene: 9. This CDR3 has 15 residues. Germline values: CDR1 SGHRS, CDR2 YFSETQ. The CDR3 sequence is CASSRTGTGVHEQYF. The CDR3 nucleotides read TGCGCCAGCAGCAGAACCGGGACAGGGGTCCACGAGCAGTACTTC.

The chain joins TRBV3-1 (or the pseudogene TRBV3-2) to TRBJ1-1, with 7 positions matching TRBD1. V shed 4 bases and J 5 bases; nucleotides not matched to a gene: 7. From germline, CDR1 is LGHDT and CDR2 YNNKEL (reference sequence). The CDR3 sequence is 14 residues long. The DNA for the CDR3 is TGTGCCAGCAGCCTCCAACAGGGGATTACTGAAGCTTTCTTT. Translation gives CASSLQQGITEAFF.

The chain carries TRBV5-1 and TRBJ2-3; 11 positions agree with TRBD2. CDR1 SGHRS and CDR2 YFSETQ come from the germline V gene. This CDR3 has 16 amino acids. Trimming at V came to 6 bases and at J to 0 bases, leaving 6 bases not matched to a gene. CDR3 residues: CASKGLAETSTDTQYF. DNA of the CDR3: TGCGCCAGCAAGGGACTAGCGGAGACTAGCACAGATACGCAGTATTTT.

The V gene is TRBV19, the J gene TRBJ1-5; 8 bases fit TRBD1. This CDR3 has 15 residues. The V gene's germline CDR1 is LNHDA and CDR2 SQIVND (reference sequence). V lost 8 bases to trimming and J lost 2 bases; unmatched junction nucleotides: 8. The CDR3 is CASGGTGGRNQPQHF. The CDR3 DNA sequence: TGTGCCAGTGGCGGGACAGGCGGTCGCAATCAGCCCCAGCATTTT.